Listed below are T cell receptor beta chains from one sample, sequenced in a study of HIV-infected children after antiretroviral therapy interruption. TCRdb called the 3' RACE reads again in MiXCR, with one record for every CDR3 protein. The sample carries about 89,000 distinct CDR3 sequences, less than 7% recorded once. The sequenced sample was CD45RA+ CD4+ T cells from PBMCs, pooled from several time points, obtained from a donor given antiretroviral therapy, either interrupted or continuous. The receptors here all came from a pool of human donors with HIV. CDR3s include the opening cysteine and the closing phenylalanine or tryptophan. The order of the fields is V gene, clone size, J gene, CDR3 protein. Size is omitted from some rows. Given values are once, few, many or a class for expanded clones.

TRBV30	.	TRBJ1-4	CAWRSGLWDSTNEKLFF
TRBV29-1	few	TRBJ1-6	CSVASNMDSPLHF
TRBV7-8	few	TRBJ2-2	CASSPRSAGELFF
TRBV29-1	many	TRBJ2-2	CSGKQGANTGELFF
TRBV21-1	.	TRBJ2-7	CASSKQLSYEQYF
TRBV19	few	TRBJ2-5	CASRNQADSQTQYF
TRBV5-6	.	TRBJ1-1	CASSPLDRGDTEAFF
TRBV2	many	TRBJ1-4	CASSGFGEKLFF
TRBV12-3/TRBV12-4	many	TRBJ1-6	CASSATGTAGSPLHF
TRBV19	.	TRBJ1-1	CASSSERPLEAFF
TRBV6-1	.	TRBJ1-4	CASSEYVPLGEKLFF
TRBV29-1	many	TRBJ1-1	CSVPGRSESEAFF
TRBV30	.	TRBJ2-7	CAWSLQGLEQYF
TRBV15	.	TRBJ2-7	CATSRGSSYEQYF
TRBV19	many	TRBJ1-1	CASSQQVITEAFF
TRBV12-3/TRBV12-4	many	TRBJ1-1	CASSLQQGAFF
TRBV20-1	many	TRBJ2-2	CSAIGTNTGELFF
TRBV6-6	.	TRBJ2-4	CASSQANGNIQYF
TRBV12-3/TRBV12-4	many	TRBJ2-1	CASLIDLRQAGNEQFF
TRBV19	.	TRBJ2-5	CASSIRGHSETQYF
TRBV29-1	few	TRBJ2-3	CSVPTSGTTDTQYF
TRBV5-4	many	TRBJ1-2	CASTVRWQGGGYTF
TRBV5-4	many	TRBJ2-2	CASSAPGLKTGELFF
TRBV24-1	many	TRBJ2-2	CATSDYSLGTGELFF